The 31 T cell receptor beta chains below all came from one sample that was sequenced in a study of blood T cells in healthy people across ages. A J-beta primer mix and a sample-barcoded 5' primer were used in a second PCR of roughly 7 to 12 cycles. Each CDR3 protein is one row after TCRdb ran MiXCR on the 5' RACE reads. The sample contains over 1,200,000 distinct CDR3 sequences, around 59% of which appear only once. The specimen sequenced was blood. The receptors here all came from a man aged 18 to 35 in good health.

CDR3 DNA: TGTGCCAGCAGCTTAAGGGTCCGGACTAGCAATACGCAGTATTTT. It is translated as CASSLRVRTSNTQYF. The chain uses TRBV7-9 and TRBJ2-3, with 8 positions matching TRBD2. CDR1 and CDR2 from the germline V gene are SEHNR and FQNEAQ (reference sequence). This CDR3 has 15 residues. V lost 2 bases and J lost 7; bases outside the gene matches: 8.

The genes are TRBV14 and TRBJ2-5; D unresolved. With 2 bases removed from V and 2 bases from J, the gap between germline ends came to 9 bases. The V gene's germline CDR1 is SGHDN and CDR2 FVKESK. There are 14 residues in the CDR3. CDR3 protein: CASSQFSPQETQYF. In DNA form, the CDR3 reads TGTGCCAGCAGCCAATTCTCACCTCAAGAGACCCAGTACTTC. Variable domain in full (rest from reference TRBV14 and TRBJ2-5): EAGVTQFPSHSVIEKGQTVTLRCDPISGHDNLYWYRRVMGKEIKFLLHFVKESKQDESGMPNNRFLAERTGGTYSTLKVQPAELEDSGVYFCASSQFSPQETQYFGPGTRLLVL.

The chain uses TRBV15 and TRBJ1-5, with D possibly matching TRBD1 (5 bases). V was clipped by 0 bases and J by 0 bases, with 9 bases between them. Germline-derived CDR1 and CDR2 are LNHNV and YYDKDF (reference sequence). CDR3 length: 16 amino acids. The CDR3 nucleotides are TGTGCCACCAGCAGAGATCTAGGGGTTAGCAATCAGCCCCAGCATTTT. Its translation: CATSRDLGVSNQPQHF.

The chain is built from TRBV27 and TRBJ1-4, with no clear D. CDR1 is MNHEY, CDR2 SMNVEV, per germline (reference sequence). Deletions cut 8 bases from V and 7 bases from J, with 11 bases between. The CDR3 spans 12 residues. The CDR3 DNA follows: TGTGCCAGCGGACTGGGCTCTGAAAAACTGTTTTTT. Its translation is CASGLGSEKLFF.

This clonotype was recorded a few times. CDR3: CASSFKQGTGDTEAFF. The CDR3 coding sequence is TGTGCCAGCAGTTTTAAACAGGGGACTGGGGACACTGAAGCTTTCTTT. The gene calls are TRBV12-3 or TRBV12-4 and TRBJ1-1; 7 bases map to TRBD1. The CDR3 is 16 amino acids. Germline trimming cut 3 bases from V and 3 bases from J; bases unmatched to any gene: 10.

The chain has TRBV7-2 and TRBJ1-5, with 7 nucleotides matching TRBD1. The CDR3 is 14 residues long. Germline CDR1 and CDR2: SGHTA and FQGNSA. The V segment lost 5 bases and the J segment 4 bases; nucleotides outside the gene matches: 5. The CDR3 protein is CASSQTGWNQPQHF. In DNA, the CDR3 is TGTGCCAGCAGCCAGACAGGGTGGAATCAGCCCCAGCATTTT.

CDR3 in amino acids: CSVEDRASGGYNEQFF. The DNA for the CDR3 is TGCAGCGTTGAAGATCGGGCTAGCGGGGGCTACAATGAGCAGTTCTTC. The J gene is TRBJ2-1, the V gene TRBV29-1; 10 bases agree with TRBD2. Unmatched junction bases numbered 5, after V lost 0 bases and J lost 3 bases. The CDR3 extends over 16 amino acids. The germline V gene encodes CDR1 SQVTM and CDR2 ANQGSEA.

The chain combines TRBV5-1 with TRBJ2-3; D is possibly TRBD1 or TRBD2 (5 bases each). Germline V lookup: CDR1 SGHRS, CDR2 YFSETQ. This CDR3 region has 15 residues. V lost 1 base and J lost 4, with 13 bases in between. The CDR3 region has the DNA TGCGCCAGCAGCTTGATAGGTCAGGGACCAGATACGCAGTATTTT. This translates into CASSLIGQGPDTQYF.

This clonotype has only one observation. This rearrangement joins TRBV6-2 or TRBV6-3 to TRBJ2-7; maybe TRBD1 (6 bases). CDR3 size: 16 residues. CDR1 is MNHEY and CDR2 is SVGEGT in the germline V gene. Trimming left V 2 bases short and J 2 bases short, with 16 bases between. The CDR3 spells CASSYGVETGPYEQYF. In DNA form, the CDR3 reads TGTGCCAGCAGTTACGGAGTGGAGACAGGCCCCTACGAGCAGTACTTC.

The chain is built from TRBV20-1 and TRBJ2-2, with TRBD1 identical over 10 bases. Germline CDR1 reads DFQATT; CDR2 reads SNEGSKA (reference sequence). V lost 5 bases to trimming and J lost 4 bases; unmatched junction nucleotides: 1. This CDR3 comprises 13 residues. In nucleotides, the CDR3 is TGCAGTGCTGGGGACAGGGGCACCGGGGAGCTGTTTTTT. The encoded protein is CSAGDRGTGELFF.

The chain combines TRBV7-2 with TRBJ1-2; TRBD1 matches at 7 bases. Germline-derived CDR1 and CDR2 are SGHTA and FQGNSA. Trimming at V came to 4 bases and at J to 3 bases, leaving 5 bases not matched to a gene. CDR3 length: 14 residues. CDR3 protein: CASSWIDRDYGYTF. Written as DNA, the CDR3 is TGTGCCAGCAGCTGGATCGACAGGGACTATGGCTACACCTTC.

The V gene is TRBV5-4, the J gene TRBJ2-5, with 8 nucleotides matching TRBD2. There are 15 residues in the CDR3. With 2 bases clipped from V and 1 base from J, the junction kept 4 bases outside the gene matches. Germline lookup yields CDR1 SGHNT and CDR2 YYREEE (reference sequence). DNA for the CDR3: TGTGCCAGCAGCTTCCTAGCGGGTTTCCAAGAGACCCAGTACTTC. It codes for CASSFLAGFQETQYF. Full variable domain (missing parts from reference TRBV5-4 and TRBJ2-5): ETGVTQSPTHLIKTRGQQVTLRCSSQSGHNTVSWYQQALGQGPQFIFQYYREEENGRGNFPPRFSGLQFPNYSSELNVNALELDDSALYLCASSFLAGFQETQYFGPGTRLLVL.

The chain carries TRBV7-9 and TRBJ2-1; possibly TRBD1 for D (6 bases). Trimming removed 3 bases at V and 3 bases at J, with 18 bases between. CDR1 is SEHNR and CDR2 is FQNEAQ in the germline V gene (reference sequence). This CDR3 has 17 residues. The CDR3, as DNA: TGTGCCAGCAGCTTTACAGGGTCCCGGGTGGGCTACAATGAGCAGTTCTTC. Protein: CASSFTGSRVGYNEQFF.

This clonotype was counted many times. The J gene is TRBJ2-3, the V gene TRBV7-2; D is possibly TRBD1 or TRBD2 (5 bases each). CDR1 and CDR2 from the germline V gene are SGHTA and FQGNSA. V lost 5 bases and J lost 6, with 9 bases in between. This CDR3 has 12 amino acids. The CDR3 protein is CASSPEGDTQYF. As DNA, the CDR3 is TGTGCCAGCAGCCCTGAGGGGGATACGCAGTATTTT.

This chain connects TRBV6-1 to TRBJ2-4; possibly TRBD2 for D (6 bases). The CDR3 has 15 residues. V lost 6 bases and J lost 7, with 19 bases in between. Looked up from germline, CDR1 is MNHNS and CDR2 is SASEGT. CDR3 region: CASRSGREISNIQYF. The CDR3 DNA reads as TGTGCCAGCAGGAGCGGACGGGAGATTTCCAACATTCAGTACTTC.

This sequence joins TRBV29-1 and TRBJ1-1; D gene unclear. Germline values: CDR1 SQVTM, CDR2 ANQGSEA. The CDR3 sequence is 11 residues long. V lost 0 bases, J lost 8 bases, and 7 bases lay in between. Here the CDR3 reads CSVEENSEAFF. For the CDR3, the DNA is TGCAGCGTTGAAGAAAACAGCGAAGCTTTCTTT.

This clonotype appeared a few times. V is TRBV12-3 or TRBV12-4 and J is TRBJ1-2; D is ambiguous. CDR3 length equals 10 residues. V dropped 8 bases and J dropped 7 bases, with 8 bases sitting between them. In DNA form, the CDR3 reads TGTGCCAGCGGACCATTTGGCTACACCTTC. Translated: CASGPFGYTF.

The J gene is TRBJ1-5, the V gene TRBV6-4; tentatively, D is TRBD1 (5 bases). This CDR3 spans 13 amino acids. V lost 6 bases and J lost 4, with 10 bases in between. Germline V gene lookup returns CDR1 MRHNA and CDR2 SNTAGT. CDR3 sequence reads: CASSRDANQPQHF. CDR3 nucleotide sequence: TGTGCCAGCAGCCGGGACGCAAATCAGCCCCAGCATTTT.

The V call is TRBV21-1, the J call TRBJ2-4; the DNA was not used to check the table's D call, TRBD2. TRBV21-1 is listed as a pseudogene. The CDR3 is 18 amino acids. CDR3 residues: CASSKSTQGRLAKNIQYF. The CDR3 coding sequence is TGTGCCAGCAGCAAAAGCACGCAGGGCCGATTAGCCAAAAACATTCAGTACTTC.

The chain is built from TRBV2 and TRBJ2-1, with 9 bases fitting TRBD2. From germline, CDR1 is SNHLY and CDR2 FYNNEI. J gave up 7 bases and V 1 base, and 5 bases lay outside the gene matches. The CDR3 runs 15 residues. The CDR3 spells CASSEVAGVLNEQFF. In DNA, the CDR3 is TGTGCCAGCAGTGAAGTAGCGGGGGTACTTAATGAGCAGTTCTTC.

This chain links TRBV5-1 with TRBJ2-3; TRBD2 matches 10 bases. The V and J ends lost 3 bases and 4 bases, in that order; junction bases with no gene match: 5. Germline V gene data show CDR1 as SGHRS and CDR2 as YFSETQ. The CDR3 spans 15 residues. The chain's CDR3 is CASSWTSGSSDTQYF. Written as DNA, the CDR3 is TGCGCCAGCAGCTGGACTAGCGGCTCGTCAGATACGCAGTATTTT. Combining the CDR3 with reference TRBV5-1 and TRBJ2-3 gives the whole variable domain KAGVTQTPRYLIKTRGQQVTLSCSPISGHRSVSWYQQTPGQGLQFLFEYFSETQRNKGNFPGRFSGRQFSNSRSEMNVSTLELGDSALYLCASSWTSGSSDTQYFGPGTRLTVL.

This clonotype was seen only once. This sequence joins TRBV28 and TRBJ2-5; 10 bases match TRBD2. Germline V gene lookup returns CDR1 MDHEN and CDR2 SYDVKM. The CDR3 is 17 residues long. The V gene end was trimmed by 2 bases and the J gene end by 6 bases; junction bases not matched to a gene: 12. The CDR3 DNA is TGTGCCAGCAGTTTACGGTTTAGCGGGGGGCCGGGGAAGACCCAGTACTTC. This translates into CASSLRFSGGPGKTQYF.

J is TRBJ1-6 and V is TRBV7-2; D perhaps matches TRBD1 (5 bases). This CDR3 contains 13 residues. Trimming removed 5 bases at V and 10 bases at J, with 12 bases between. Germline CDR1 is SGHTA and CDR2 is FQGNSA. DNA for the CDR3: TGTGCCAGCAGCCCCTGGGGCGGCTCACCCCTCCACTTT. Translated, it gives CASSPWGGSPLHF. Based on the CDR3 plus reference TRBV7-2 and TRBJ1-6, the full variable domain is GAGVSQSPSNKVTEKGKDVELRCDPISGHTALYWYRQSLGQGLEFLIYFQGNSAPDKSGLPSDRFSAERTGGSVSTLTIQRTQQEDSAVYLCASSPWGGSPLHFGNGTRLTVT.

This rearrangement joins TRBV4-3 to TRBJ2-1; 9 bases map to TRBD1. Germline V gene lookup returns CDR1 LGHNA and CDR2 YSLEER. V trimming: 1 base; J trimming: 7 bases; junction bases outside the gene matches: 5. This CDR3 region has 15 residues. The CDR3: CASSQAWTGENEQFF. The CDR3 nucleotides read TGCGCCAGCAGCCAAGCATGGACAGGGGAGAATGAGCAGTTCTTC.

The V and J genes are TRBV7-9 and TRBJ2-7; 7 bases agree with TRBD1. V was pared by 2 bases and J by 2 bases, with 12 bases of the junction left unmatched. CDR3 length: 17 residues. Per the germline V gene, CDR1 is SEHNR and CDR2 is FQNEAQ (reference sequence). In DNA form, the CDR3 reads TGTGCCAGCAGCTTATCAACCGGGACAGACCTACCCTACGAGCAGTACTTC. Translated: CASSLSTGTDLPYEQYF.

The chain combines TRBV4-2 with TRBJ2-3; D call uncertain. Trimming pared 2 bases from V and 6 bases from J, leaving 21 bases between. Germline V CDR1 and CDR2: LGHNA, YNFKEQ. The CDR3 is 17 amino acids. In DNA, the CDR3 is TGTGCCAGCAGCCAAATCCCCTCTAGTACTCCGTACGATACGCAGTATTTT. Protein sequence: CASSQIPSSTPYDTQYF.

In this sample, this clonotype turned up a few times. The genes are TRBV28 and TRBJ2-7; TRBD1 is a possible D gene (5 bases). Per germline, CDR1 MDHEN and CDR2 SYDVKM. This CDR3 is built from 11 residues. V lost 5 bases and J 7 bases, leaving 9 bases between the germline ends. The CDR3 region is CASSIGVEQYF. CDR3 DNA sequence: TGTGCCAGCAGTATAGGGGTTGAGCAGTACTTC. Together with reference TRBV28 and TRBJ2-7, the CDR3 gives the full variable domain: DVKVTQSSRYLVKRTGEKVFLECVQDMDHENMFWYRQDPGLGLRLIYFSYDVKMKEKGDIPEGYSVSREKKERFSLILESASTNQTSMYLCASSIGVEQYFGPGTRLTVT.

The table lists this clonotype with a few counts. The chain carries TRBV6-6 and TRBJ1-1; 9 nucleotides agree with TRBD1. CDR3 length: 15 amino acids. Germline CDR1 is MNHNY and CDR2 is SVGAGI (reference sequence). With 3 bases clipped from V and 1 base from J, the junction kept 3 bases outside the gene matches. The CDR3 reads CASSYDRGGNTEAFF. The DNA for the CDR3 is TGTGCCAGCAGTTATGACAGGGGGGGGAACACTGAAGCTTTCTTT.

This clonotype was picked up many times. V usage is TRBV28 and J usage is TRBJ2-5; tentative D call: TRBD2 (5 bases). The ends were cut back, 6 bases at V and 3 bases at J, with 23 bases in the middle. Germline CDR1 MDHEN, CDR2 SYDVKM. This CDR3 contains 17 residues. This chain's CDR3 is CASSREAFLAEEETQYF. CDR3 DNA: TGTGCCAGCAGCCGCGAGGCCTTTCTAGCTGAGGAAGAGACCCAGTACTTC.

Only a few counts were recorded for this clonotype. The V gene is TRBV5-1, the J gene TRBJ1-1; D is unclear. The CDR3 consists of 15 residues. Trimming removed 1 base from V and 1 base from J, with 11 bases in between. CDR1 and CDR2 (germline): SGHRS, YFSETQ. The CDR3 DNA follows: TGCGCCAGCAGCTTGCCCCTATCGGGGAACACTGAAGCTTTCTTT. Its translation: CASSLPLSGNTEAFF.

The chain employs TRBV6-6 and TRBJ2-1; 10 positions match TRBD2. The germline V gene encodes CDR1 MNHNY and CDR2 SVGAGI (reference sequence). Trimming removed 6 bases from V and 9 bases from J; junction bases left unmatched: 11. The CDR3 is 15 amino acids. CDR3 DNA sequence: TGTGCCAGCAGCCCCCTAGCGGGGGTAGCGGGTGAGCAGTTCTTC. Translating it yields CASSPLAGVAGEQFF.